This T cell receptor beta chain emerged from a study of shared T cell receptors in the human thymus. CDR3 length: 19 residues. V lost 5 bases and J lost 4; bases outside the gene matches: 19. Per germline, CDR1 SGHRS and CDR2 YFSETQ. Sequencing used immunoSEQ multiplex PCR; TCRdb keeps in-frame clones, though not all of them. The sample yields 700,000 or so clones, roughly 88% seen once. In addition, the sample was reused for a study of human thymus T cells. As that report states: Infants, healthy and Finnish, who were having corrective surgery for congenital heart defects served as donors. Resections that were taken during corrective heart surgery supplied the thymus tissue. Thymic and blood repertoires appeared to display a bias in their usage of V and J genes. Related studies noted strongly shared thymic repertoires across unrelated people.

The clonotype comes from a girl less than two years old with a congenital heart defect. The sample consisted of thymocytes. The chain has TRBV5-1 and TRBJ2-1, with 9 bases that match TRBD1. CDR3 region: CASRLEDRGPLLLYNEQFF. The CDR3 bases are TGCGCCAGCAGACTCGAGGACAGGGGCCCTCTTCTCCTATACAATGAGCAGTTCTTC.